This T cell receptor beta chain emerged from a study of B cell selection in AIRE deficiency. V gave up 0 bases and J gave up 10 bases; unmatched junction bases: 14. There are 16 residues in the CDR3. CDR1 is MGHRA, CDR2 YSYEKL, per germline. Some clones are missing from TCRdb's copy, which holds only in-frame ones; the method was immunoSEQ multiplex PCR. The sample has under 30,000 clones; approximately 96% are singletons. The sorted conventional CD4 T cells were gated as CD4+CD127+. What was sequenced was CD4+CD127+ conventional T cells sorted from PBMCs. This clonotype was obtained from a human donor in good health. V and J are TRBV4-1 and TRBJ1-1; TRBD1 agrees at 7 bases. The CDR3 bases are TGCGCCAGCAGCCAAGATGCCTTGGAAGACAGGGCTCGAGCTTTCTTT. This codes for CASSQDALEDRARAFF.